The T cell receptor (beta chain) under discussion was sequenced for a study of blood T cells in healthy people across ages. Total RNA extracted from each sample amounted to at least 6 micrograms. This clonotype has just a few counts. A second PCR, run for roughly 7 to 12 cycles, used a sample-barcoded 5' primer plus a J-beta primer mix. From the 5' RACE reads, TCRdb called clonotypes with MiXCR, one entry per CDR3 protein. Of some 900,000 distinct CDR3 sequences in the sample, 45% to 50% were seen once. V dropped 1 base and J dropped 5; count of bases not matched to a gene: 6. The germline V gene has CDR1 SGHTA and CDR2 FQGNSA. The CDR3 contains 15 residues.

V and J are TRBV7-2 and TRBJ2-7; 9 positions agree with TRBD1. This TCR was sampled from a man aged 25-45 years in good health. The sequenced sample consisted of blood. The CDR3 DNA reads TGTGCCAGCAGCTTAGTGGGGACAGGGTTCGACGAGCAGTACTTC. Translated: CASSLVGTGFDEQYF.